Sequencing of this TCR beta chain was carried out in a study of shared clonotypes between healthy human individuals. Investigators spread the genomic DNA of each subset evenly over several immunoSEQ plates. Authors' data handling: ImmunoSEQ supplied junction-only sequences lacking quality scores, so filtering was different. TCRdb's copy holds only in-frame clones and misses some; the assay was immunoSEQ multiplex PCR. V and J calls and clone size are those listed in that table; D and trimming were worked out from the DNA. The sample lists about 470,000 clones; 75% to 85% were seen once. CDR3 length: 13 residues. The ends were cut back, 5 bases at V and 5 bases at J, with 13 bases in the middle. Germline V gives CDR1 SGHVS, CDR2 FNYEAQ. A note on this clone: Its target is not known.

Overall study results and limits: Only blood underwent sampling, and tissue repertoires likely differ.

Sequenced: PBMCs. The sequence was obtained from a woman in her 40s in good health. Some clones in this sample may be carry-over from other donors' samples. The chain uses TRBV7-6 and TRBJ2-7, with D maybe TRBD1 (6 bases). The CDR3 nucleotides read TGTGCCAGCAGCGTAGGGGGTGGGGACGAGCAGTACTTC. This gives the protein CASSVGGGDEQYF.